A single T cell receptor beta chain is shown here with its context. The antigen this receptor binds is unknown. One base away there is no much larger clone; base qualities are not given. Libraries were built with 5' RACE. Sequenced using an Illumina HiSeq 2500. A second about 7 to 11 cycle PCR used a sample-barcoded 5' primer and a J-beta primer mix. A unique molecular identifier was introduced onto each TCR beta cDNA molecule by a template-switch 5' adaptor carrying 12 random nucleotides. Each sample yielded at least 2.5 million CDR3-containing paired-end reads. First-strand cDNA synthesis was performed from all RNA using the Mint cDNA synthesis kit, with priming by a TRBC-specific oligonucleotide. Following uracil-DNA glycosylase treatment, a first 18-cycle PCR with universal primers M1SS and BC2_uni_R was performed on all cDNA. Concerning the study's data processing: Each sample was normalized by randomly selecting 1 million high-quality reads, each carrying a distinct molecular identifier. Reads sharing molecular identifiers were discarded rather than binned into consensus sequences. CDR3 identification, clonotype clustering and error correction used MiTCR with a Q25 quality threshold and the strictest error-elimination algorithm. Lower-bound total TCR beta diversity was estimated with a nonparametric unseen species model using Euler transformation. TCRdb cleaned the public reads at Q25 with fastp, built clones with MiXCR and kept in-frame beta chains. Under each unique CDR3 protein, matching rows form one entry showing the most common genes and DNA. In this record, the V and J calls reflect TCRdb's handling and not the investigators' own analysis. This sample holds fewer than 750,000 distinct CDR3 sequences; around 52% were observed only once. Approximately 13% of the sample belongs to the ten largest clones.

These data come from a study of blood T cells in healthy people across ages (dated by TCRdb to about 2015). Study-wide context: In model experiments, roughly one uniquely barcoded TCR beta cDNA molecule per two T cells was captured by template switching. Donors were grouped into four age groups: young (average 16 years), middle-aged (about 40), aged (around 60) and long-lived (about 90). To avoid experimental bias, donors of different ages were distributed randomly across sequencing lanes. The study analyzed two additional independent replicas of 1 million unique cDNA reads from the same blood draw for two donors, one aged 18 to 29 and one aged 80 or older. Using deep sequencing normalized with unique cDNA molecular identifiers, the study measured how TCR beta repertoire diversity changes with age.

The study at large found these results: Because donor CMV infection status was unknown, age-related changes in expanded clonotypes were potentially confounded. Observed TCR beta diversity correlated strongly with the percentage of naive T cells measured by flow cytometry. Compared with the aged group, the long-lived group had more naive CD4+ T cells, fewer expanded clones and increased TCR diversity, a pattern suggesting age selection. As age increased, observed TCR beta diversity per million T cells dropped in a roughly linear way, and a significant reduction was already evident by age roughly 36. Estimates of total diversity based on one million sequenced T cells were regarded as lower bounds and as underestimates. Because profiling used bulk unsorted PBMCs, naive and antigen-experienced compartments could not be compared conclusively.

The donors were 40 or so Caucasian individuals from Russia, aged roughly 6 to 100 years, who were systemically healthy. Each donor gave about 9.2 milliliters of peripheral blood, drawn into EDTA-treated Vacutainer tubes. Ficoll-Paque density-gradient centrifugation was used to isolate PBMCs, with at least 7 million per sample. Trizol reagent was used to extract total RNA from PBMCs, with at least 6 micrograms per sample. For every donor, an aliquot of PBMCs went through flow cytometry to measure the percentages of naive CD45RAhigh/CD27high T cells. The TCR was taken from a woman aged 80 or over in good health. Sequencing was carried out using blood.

The DNA sequence reads TGTGCCAGCAGTCCCGGACAGCGCCAAGAGACCCAGTACTTC. It translates as CASSPGQRQETQYF. The V gene is TRBV12-3 or TRBV12-4 and the J gene is TRBJ2-5, with TRBD1 tentatively as D gene (6 bases match). Trimming takes 5 bases from V and 1 base from J, and the germline ends sit 11 bases apart. The CDR3 numbers 14 residues from cysteine through phenylalanine. Of all the DNA, just the CDR3 is kept, 42 bases in frame from base 1.